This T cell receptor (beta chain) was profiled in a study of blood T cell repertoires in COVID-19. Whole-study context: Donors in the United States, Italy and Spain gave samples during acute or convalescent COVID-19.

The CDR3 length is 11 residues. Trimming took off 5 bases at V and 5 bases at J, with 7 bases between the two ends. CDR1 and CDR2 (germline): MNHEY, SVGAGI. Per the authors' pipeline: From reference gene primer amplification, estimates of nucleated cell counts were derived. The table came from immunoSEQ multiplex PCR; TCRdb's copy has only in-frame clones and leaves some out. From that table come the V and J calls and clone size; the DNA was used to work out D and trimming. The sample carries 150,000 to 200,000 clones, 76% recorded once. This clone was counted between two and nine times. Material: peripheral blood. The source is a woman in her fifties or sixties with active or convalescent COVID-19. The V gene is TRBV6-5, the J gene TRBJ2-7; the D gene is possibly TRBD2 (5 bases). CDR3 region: CASSNGDEQYF. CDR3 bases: TGTGCCAGCAGTAACGGGGACGAGCAGTACTTC.